The next 28 T cell receptor beta chains were all read from a single sample in a study of beta chain features in type 1 diabetes. These receptors have no identified antigens. Expressed TCRB transcripts were sequenced after all isolated RNA was converted to cDNA. The repertoire was sequenced with immunoSEQ multiplex PCR; TCRdb's copy has only in-frame clones and lacks some. The sample contains some 350,000 clones, 9.6% of which appear only once. General study findings and limits: Shortening that was moderate but significant affected the TCRB CDR3s of Type 1 diabetes patients in all four CD4+ subsets.

Sequencing was carried out using central memory CD4+ T cells from blood. Receptor source: a man under 40 with type 1 diabetes.

The rearrangement joins TRBV9 to TRBJ2-1; D may be TRBD2 (5 bases). Germline V gene sequence: CDR1 SGDLS, CDR2 YYNGEE. V gave up 4 bases and J gave up 0 bases, with 8 bases separating them. This CDR3 region has 14 residues. The CDR3 DNA reads as TGTGCCAGCAGCCCGGGAAGCTCCTACAATGAGCAGTTCTTC. Amino acid sequence: CASSPGSSYNEQFF.

With regard to this clone: Other DNA sequences of this sample code for an identical CDR3. The chain joins TRBV6-5 to TRBJ1-2, with 10 bases lining up with TRBD1. V gave up 8 bases and J gave up 7 bases; unmatched junction bases: 7. The V gene's germline CDR1 is MNHEY and CDR2 SVGAGI. CDR3 size: 13 residues. CDR3 region: CASSSRDRGGYTF. In DNA form, the CDR3 reads TGTGCCAGCTCCTCACGGGACAGGGGTGGCTACACCTTC.

This clone has a handful of counts. The chain uses TRBV7-3 and TRBJ2-3, with 11 bases fitting TRBD2. Germline V gene data show CDR1 as SGHTA and CDR2 as FQGTGA. The ends lost 5 bases at V and 5 bases at J; junction bases unmatched: 9. The CDR3 has 16 amino acids. The CDR3 sequence: CASSVLSGREQDTQYF. The CDR3 DNA reads TGTGCCAGCAGCGTTCTTAGCGGGAGGGAGCAAGATACGCAGTATTTT. The variable domain in full, with the rest retrieved from reference TRBV7-3 and TRBJ2-3, is GAGVSQTPSNKVTEKGKYVELRCDPISGHTALYWYRQSLGQGPEFLIYFQGTGAADDSGLPNDRFFAVRPEGSVSTLKIQRTERGDSAVYLCASSVLSGREQDTQYFGPGTRLTVL.

The rearrangement links TRBV25-1 to TRBJ2-3, with a possible D match to TRBD1 (6 bases). This CDR3 is built from 13 residues. The ends were cut back, 6 bases at V and 5 bases at J, with 12 bases in the middle. The V gene's germline CDR1 is MGHDK and CDR2 SYGVNS. CDR3 region: CASRQGSGDTQYF. CDR3 coding DNA: TGTGCCAGCAGGCAGGGGTCAGGAGATACGCAGTATTTT.

The V gene is TRBV5-1, the J gene TRBJ2-5; TRBD1 matches 7 bases. The junction had 10 bases not matched to a gene; V was cut back by 4 bases and J by 7 bases. This CDR3 contains 14 residues. Germline values: CDR1 SGHRS, CDR2 YFSETQ. CDR3 protein: CASSAQTGMRTQYF. The CDR3 coding sequence is TGCGCCAGCAGCGCCCAGACAGGGATGAGGACCCAGTACTTC.

This clone was seen more than once but under ten times. The chain recombines TRBV6-1 with TRBJ2-3, with 9 positions matching TRBD1. Germline lookup yields CDR1 MNHNS and CDR2 SASEGT. This CDR3 spans 14 amino acids. The ends lost 4 bases at V and 6 bases at J; junction bases unmatched: 5. CDR3 coding DNA: TGTGCCAGCAGTGGGTTGGGGACAGGGGATACGCAGTATTTT. Protein product: CASSGLGTGDTQYF.

In this sample, this clone turned up a few times. The rearrangement links TRBV28 to TRBJ2-1, with D perhaps being TRBD1 or TRBD2 (5 bases each). V was shortened by 6 bases and J by 9 bases, with 15 bases between the two germline ends. Germline V gene lookup returns CDR1 MDHEN and CDR2 SYDVKM. The CDR3 sequence is 13 residues long. The CDR3: CASRRDLRGEQFF. The CDR3 DNA sequence: TGTGCCAGCAGACGGGACCTAAGGGGTGAGCAGTTCTTC.

The chain uses TRBV25-1 and TRBJ2-1, with D perhaps assigned TRBD1 or TRBD2 (6 bases each). CDR1 is MGHDK and CDR2 is SYGVNS in the germline V gene. Trimming shortened V by 2 bases and J by 8 bases, and 16 bases separated the two germline ends. The CDR3 loop spans 15 amino acids. The CDR3, as DNA: TGTGCCAGCAGTGAACCCAGGAGGGGGGCCGATGAGCAGTTCTTC. Translating it yields CASSEPRRGADEQFF.

This clone showed up just a few times. The rearrangement uses TRBV7-2 and TRBJ1-5; D perhaps matches TRBD1 (5 bases). V dropped 5 bases and J dropped 3 bases, with 14 bases sitting between them. Germline values: CDR1 SGHTA, CDR2 FQGNSA. The CDR3 is 15 residues long. CDR3 in DNA: TGTGCCAGCAGCCTTGGGGATGGGGCCAATCAGCCCCAGCATTTT. Translating gives CASSLGDGANQPQHF.

The J gene is TRBJ1-2, the V gene TRBV5-1; TRBD1 is a possible D gene (5 bases). There are 14 residues in the CDR3. With 5 bases removed from V and 6 bases from J, the gap between germline ends came to 17 bases. CDR1 SGHRS and CDR2 YFSETQ come from the germline V gene. CDR3 nucleotide sequence: TGCGCCAGCAGGACAGCCTCCCTAGAGAATGGCTACACCTTC. Protein product: CASRTASLENGYTF.

This clone was found a few times. This chain joins TRBV6-1 and TRBJ2-2; unclear D gene. V gave up 5 bases and J gave up 3 bases, with 7 bases separating them. The CDR3 length is 13 residues. Germline CDR1 is MNHNS and CDR2 is SASEGT. The CDR3 DNA sequence: TGTGCCAGCAGTCTCACTTACACCGGGGAGCTGTTTTTT. Translated: CASSLTYTGELFF.

The chain has TRBV5-1 and TRBJ2-2; D is ambiguous. V was cut by 3 bases and J by 4 bases, with 13 bases left in between. Per germline, CDR1 SGHRS and CDR2 YFSETQ. The CDR3 runs 15 residues. CDR3 sequence reads: CASSSTYGLTGELFF. Here the CDR3 DNA reads TGCGCCAGCAGCTCCACATACGGGCTCACCGGGGAGCTGTTTTTT.

This clone was recorded a few times. The V gene is TRBV30, the J gene TRBJ2-1; 8 bases are shared with TRBD2. The CDR3 spans 17 residues. The V segment lost 2 bases and the J segment 7 bases; nucleotides outside the gene matches: 16. In germline, CDR1 is GTSNPN, CDR2 SVGIG (reference sequence). In DNA, the CDR3 is TGTGCCTGGAGTAAAGGAGGGAAGCGGGAGATGAGGAATGAGCAGTTCTTC. Protein: CAWSKGGKREMRNEQFF.

This clone has more than one count but fewer than ten. The chain combines TRBV11-2 with TRBJ2-2; a weak D match, TRBD2 (5 bases). This CDR3 is built from 17 residues. Trimming took off 10 bases at V and 2 bases at J, with 23 bases between the two ends. Germline CDR1 and CDR2: SGHAT and FQNNGV. CDR3 in DNA: TGTGCCAAACCTGGCAGTAGAGGGCTCACAAACACCGGGGAGCTGTTTTTT. It yields the protein CAKPGSRGLTNTGELFF.

The chain recombines TRBV30 with TRBJ1-2, with D uncertain. V lost 2 bases to trimming and J lost 0 bases, with 1 base between them. This CDR3 is built from 11 residues. CDR1 and CDR2 from the germline V gene are GTSNPN and SVGIG (reference sequence). The CDR3 here is CAWSTNYGYTF. CDR3 bases: TGTGCCTGGAGTACTAACTATGGCTACACCTTC.

The sample holds a few counts of this clone. At the DNA level, this CDR3 is encoded by other sequences in the same sample as well. The gene calls are TRBV30 and TRBJ2-7; D is possibly TRBD2 (5 bases). The germline CDR1 and CDR2 sequences are GTSNPN and SVGIG (reference sequence). The CDR3 consists of 13 residues. The ends were cut back, 6 bases at V and 2 bases at J, with 14 bases in the middle. As DNA, the CDR3 is TGTGCCTGCCCGGGTCCCGGGGCCTACGAGCAGTACTTC. It yields the protein CACPGPGAYEQYF. The full variable domain, its missing parts supplied by reference TRBV30 and TRBJ2-7, is SQTIHQWPATLVQPVGSPLSLECTVEGTSNPNLYWYRQAAGRGLQLLFYSVGIGQISSEVPQNLSASRPQDRQFILSSKKLLLSDSGFYLCACPGPGAYEQYFGPGTRLTVT.

This clone was picked up many times. This chain uses TRBV5-4 with TRBJ1-1; D is unclear. Germline CDR1 reads SGHNT; CDR2 reads YYREEE (reference sequence). V was trimmed by 0 bases and J by 2 bases, leaving 11 bases between them. This CDR3 is 15 amino acids long. The CDR3 protein is CASSLGYGTNTEAFF. The CDR3 DNA follows: TGTGCCAGCAGCTTGGGTTACGGAACTAACACTGAAGCTTTCTTT. The whole variable domain, filled in from reference TRBV5-4 and TRBJ1-1, reads ETGVTQSPTHLIKTRGQQVTLRCSSQSGHNTVSWYQQALGQGPQFIFQYYREEENGRGNFPPRFSGLQFPNYSSELNVNALELDDSALYLCASSLGYGTNTEAFFGQGTRLTVV.

This clone showed up just a few times. V usage is TRBV28 and J usage is TRBJ2-7, with D unresolved. CDR3 length: 12 amino acids. V lost 8 bases and J 3 bases, leaving 11 bases between the germline ends. Germline V gives CDR1 MDHEN, CDR2 SYDVKM. In DNA form, the CDR3 reads TGTGCCAGCTCCATACGAAACTACGAGCAGTACTTC. It is translated as CASSIRNYEQYF.

This clone was counted once. The J gene is TRBJ2-5, the V gene TRBV21-1; the table's D call TRBD2 went unverified against the DNA. TRBV21-1 counts as a pseudogene. The CDR3 contains 12 residues. The CDR3 sequence: CASSPPEETQYF. CDR3 DNA sequence: TGTGCCAGCAGCCCACCGGAAGAGACCCAGTACTTC.

Ten or more counts support this clone. This sequence joins TRBV13 and TRBJ1-1, with D unresolved. The CDR3 totals 13 residues. Germline lookup yields CDR1 PRHDT and CDR2 FYEKMQ (reference sequence). V lost 4 bases to trimming and J lost 0 bases, with 6 bases between them. This chain's CDR3 is CASSYDLNTEAFF. The CDR3 coding sequence is TGTGCCAGCAGCTACGACTTGAACACTGAAGCTTTCTTT.

The chain recombines TRBV7-2 with TRBJ2-7; TRBD1 matches at 11 bases. The junction had 8 bases not matched to a gene; V was cut back by 2 bases and J by 2 bases. CDR3 length equals 17 residues. The germline V gene encodes CDR1 SGHTA and CDR2 FQGNSA. CDR3 DNA: TGTGCCAGCAGCTTAAAGGGACAGGGGGTTGGAGCCTACGAGCAGTACTTC. It yields the protein CASSLKGQGVGAYEQYF.

This chain links TRBV4-1 with TRBJ2-5; D not certain. In germline, CDR1 is MGHRA, CDR2 YSYEKL. The CDR3 is made up of 13 amino acids. Trimming took off 2 bases at V and 3 bases at J, with 7 bases between the two ends. The CDR3 loop is CASSQWRKETQYF. The CDR3 DNA reads as TGCGCCAGCAGCCAATGGCGGAAAGAGACCCAGTACTTC.

The chain links TRBV18 to TRBJ1-5; no reliable D call. Looked up from germline, CDR1 is KGHSH and CDR2 is LQKENI. The CDR3 extends over 15 amino acids. Trimming cost V 3 bases and J 0 bases, with 9 bases left between them. The CDR3 DNA sequence: TGTGCCAGCTCACCTCAGGATTATAGCAATCAGCCCCAGCATTTT. This encodes CASSPQDYSNQPQHF.

In its sample, this clone was seen a few times. The chain employs TRBV28 and TRBJ1-5; 7 positions match TRBD1. The V gene's germline CDR1 is MDHEN and CDR2 SYDVKM. V gave up 5 bases and J gave up 0 bases; unmatched junction bases: 7. This CDR3 has 16 amino acids. CDR3 bases: TGTGCCAGCAGTGCCGGGACAGTTAATAGCAATCAGCCCCAGCATTTT. Protein: CASSAGTVNSNQPQHF.

Only a few counts were recorded for this clone. The chain couples TRBV10-3 to TRBJ2-4; 8 positions agree with TRBD1. V lost 10 bases and J lost 9; bases outside the gene matches: 11. Germline assignment: CDR1 ENHRY and CDR2 SYGVKD. CDR3 size: 13 residues. The CDR3, as DNA: TGTGCCAGCAGCCTCCGGGACAGGAGCATTCAGTACTTC. Protein sequence: CASSLRDRSIQYF.

This clone was seen more than once but under ten times. The genes are TRBV6-5 and TRBJ2-7, with a possible D match to TRBD1 (6 bases). The germline V and J ends were trimmed by 6 bases and 5 bases, with 17 bases remaining between them. The CDR3 loop spans 14 amino acids. Germline V gene lookup returns CDR1 MNHEY and CDR2 SVGAGI. CDR3 nucleotide sequence: TGTGCCAGCAGAAAATCAGGGGATCTCAACGAGCAGTACTTC. Amino acid sequence: CASRKSGDLNEQYF.

This chain uses TRBV19 with TRBJ2-4; TRBD1 is a possible D gene (5 bases). CDR1 LNHDA and CDR2 SQIVND come from the germline V gene (reference sequence). CDR3 length equals 19 residues. V lost 5 bases and J lost 1, with 24 bases in between. The CDR3 here is CASSVSSGSQHGAKNIQYF. CDR3 DNA: TGTGCCAGTAGTGTGTCATCAGGGTCCCAACATGGGGCCAAAAACATTCAGTACTTC.

The sample holds many counts of this clone. The genes are TRBV7-2 and TRBJ2-1; TRBD2 aligns across 12 bases. CDR3 length: 14 residues. V dropped 5 bases and J dropped 10; count of bases not matched to a gene: 6. CDR1 and CDR2 (germline): SGHTA, FQGNSA. In DNA, the CDR3 is TGTGCCAGCAGCCGACTAGCGGGAGTGCAGGAGCAGTTCTTC. Translated: CASSRLAGVQEQFF.